This T cell receptor (beta chain) was identified during a study of blood T cell repertoires in COVID-19. The wider study: PBMCs, B-cell-depleted T cells, or T cells provided the cDNA or gDNA that made up the material.

The assay was immunoSEQ multiplex PCR, and TCRdb's table has in-frame clones only and misses some. The table records roughly 300,000 clones, about nine tenths of them present only once. Germline V gene data show CDR1 as SGHVS and CDR2 as FNYEAQ. V was cut by 4 bases and J by 2 bases, with 14 bases left in between. This CDR3 is 15 amino acids long. This receptor was obtained from a woman in her forties who had recovered from COVID-19. The rearrangement uses TRBV7-6 and TRBJ1-1, with D maybe TRBD1 (5 bases). The sample was peripheral blood. The CDR3 coding sequence is TGTGCCAGCAGCTCCTCTCTCCAGGGAAACACTGAAGCTTTCTTT. Its protein is CASSSSLQGNTEAFF. The full variable domain, its missing parts supplied by reference TRBV7-6 and TRBJ1-1, is GAGVSQSPRYKVTKRGQDVALRCDPISGHVSLYWYRQALGQGPEFLTYFNYEAQQDKSGLPNDRFSAERPEGSISTLTIQRTEQRDSAMYRCASSSSLQGNTEAFFGQGTRLTVV.